This is a list of T cell receptor beta chains from one sample in a study of blood T cell repertoires in COVID-19. Measured with immunoSEQ multiplex PCR; TCRdb has only the in-frame clones, and not every one. Of about 78,000 clones listed, about 89% are singletons. Material for sequencing was peripheral blood. These receptors came from a woman in her sixties with acute or convalescent COVID-19. CDR3s include the opening cysteine and the closing phenylalanine or tryptophan. The D gene is left open where the match is weak. The size of a clone is reported for some rows only, either as once, few or many, or as a class for expanded clones.

TRBD2,TRBV3-1/TRBV3-2,NA,TRBJ2-7,15,TGTGCCAGCAGCCAAGGCGGGGGGCTGTCCTACGAGCAGTACTTC,CASSQGGGLSYEQYF
NA,TRBV9,NA,TRBJ2-7,14,TGTGCCAGCAGCCCCGGGACTTCCCCCTACGAGCAGTACTTC,CASSPGTSPYEQYF
NA,TRBV28,NA,TRBJ2-7,16,TGTGCCAGCAGTGGGGTTGAGGGTGGAGTCTTCTACGAGCAGTACTTC,CASSGVEGGVFYEQYF
TRBD2,TRBV19,few,TRBJ2-5,16,TGTGCCAGTAGTATAGCACTCGGCGGGGGTCAAGAGACCCAGTACTTC,CASSIALGGGQETQYF
NA,TRBV18,NA,TRBJ2-3,14,TGTGCCAGCTCACCCGGGATTGAGGTAGATACGCAGTATTTT,CASSPGIEVDTQYF
TRBD1,TRBV6-5,NA,TRBJ1-1,13,TGTGCCAGCACCTTCGAAGGGACAGGTGTGGCTTTCTTT,CASTFEGTGVAFF
NA,TRBV19,NA,TRBJ2-7,16,TGTGCCAGTAGTGCCCAAAACAGGGCCAGCGCCCGGGAGCAGTACTTC,CASSAQNRASAREQYF
NA,TRBV28,NA,TRBJ1-2,15,TGTGCCAGCAGTTCAGCAGGGAACGGCGACTATGGCTACACCTTC,CASSSAGNGDYGYTF
NA,TRBV18,NA,TRBJ1-1,16,TGTGCCAGCTCACCACGTTACCCTGGACAGTCCACTGAAGCTTTCTTT,CASSPRYPGQSTEAFF
TRBD1,TRBV28,NA,TRBJ2-7,14,TGTGCCAGCAGTCCGCAACAGGGGGCGTACGAGCAGTACTTC,CASSPQQGAYEQYF
NA,TRBV19,NA,TRBJ2-3,13,TGTGCCAGTAGAAAGACAGTCACAGATACGCAGTATTTT,CASRKTVTDTQYF
TRBD2,TRBV5-1,NA,TRBJ2-3,16,TGCGCCAGCAGCTTGTTCGGGGGAGCGGGGGCAGATACGCAGTATTTT,CASSLFGGAGADTQYF
NA,TRBV7-6,NA,TRBJ2-1,15,TGTGCCAGCAGCCTACGACAGGGAGGAAGGAATGAGCAGTTCTTC,CASSLRQGGRNEQFF
TRBD2,TRBV7-2,NA,TRBJ2-1,16,TGTGCCAGCAGCCCCAGGACTAGCGGGGCGGCAGGGGAGCAGTTCTTC,CASSPRTSGAAGEQFF
TRBD1,TRBV6-6,NA,TRBJ1-1,16,TGTGCCAGCAGGACCCGGGACAGGGGGTGGAGCACTGAAGCTTTCTTT,CASRTRDRGWSTEAFF
TRBD1,TRBV28,NA,TRBJ2-7,15,TGTGCCAGCAGTCCTACAGGGGGCATATCCTACGAGCAGTACTTC,CASSPTGGISYEQYF